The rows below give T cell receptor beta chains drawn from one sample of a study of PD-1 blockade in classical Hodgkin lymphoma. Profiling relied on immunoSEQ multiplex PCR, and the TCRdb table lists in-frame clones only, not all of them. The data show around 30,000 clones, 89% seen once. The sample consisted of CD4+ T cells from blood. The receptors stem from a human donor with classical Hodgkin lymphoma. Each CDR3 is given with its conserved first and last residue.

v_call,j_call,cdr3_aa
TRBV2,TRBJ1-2,CASRGIGQGAYGYTF
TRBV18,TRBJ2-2,CASSPHPDTGELFF
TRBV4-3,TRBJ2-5,CASSQGTGGSETQYF
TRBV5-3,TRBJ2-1,CARSLGLAGSSYNEQFF
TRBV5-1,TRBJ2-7,CASSLEPGPYEQYF
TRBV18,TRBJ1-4,CASSSDLKEKLFF
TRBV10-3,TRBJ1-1,CAIRTSRLNTEAFF
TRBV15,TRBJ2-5,CATSRVTGGGETQYF
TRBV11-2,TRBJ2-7,CASSRTLGYEQYF
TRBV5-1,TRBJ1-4,CASSLQGFKEKLFF
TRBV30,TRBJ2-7,CAWSTGGRAYEQYF
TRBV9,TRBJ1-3,CASSSTGLRSGNTIYF
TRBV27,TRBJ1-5,CASSVGTASNQPQHF
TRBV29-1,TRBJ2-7,CSVVDYEQYF
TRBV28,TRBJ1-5,CASSPGQQNQPQHF
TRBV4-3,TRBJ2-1,CASSQRLAGNNEQFF
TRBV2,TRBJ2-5,CASRDTGETQYF